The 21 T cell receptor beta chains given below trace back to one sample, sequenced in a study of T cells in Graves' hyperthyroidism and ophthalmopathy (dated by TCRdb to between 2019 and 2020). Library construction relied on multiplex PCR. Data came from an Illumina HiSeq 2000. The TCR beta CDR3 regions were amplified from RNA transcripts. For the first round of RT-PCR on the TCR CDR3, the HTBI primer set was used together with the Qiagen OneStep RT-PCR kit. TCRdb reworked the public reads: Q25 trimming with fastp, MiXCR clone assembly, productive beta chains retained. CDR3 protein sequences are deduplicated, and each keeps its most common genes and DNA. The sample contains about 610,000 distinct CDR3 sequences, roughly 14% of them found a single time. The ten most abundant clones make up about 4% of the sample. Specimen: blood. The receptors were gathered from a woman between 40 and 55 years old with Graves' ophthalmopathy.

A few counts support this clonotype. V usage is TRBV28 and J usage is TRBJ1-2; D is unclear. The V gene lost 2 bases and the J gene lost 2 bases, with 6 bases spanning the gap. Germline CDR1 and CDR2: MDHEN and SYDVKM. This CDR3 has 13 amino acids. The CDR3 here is CASSLIWNYGYTF. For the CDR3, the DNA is TGTGCCAGCAGTTTAATCTGGAACTATGGCTACACCTTC.

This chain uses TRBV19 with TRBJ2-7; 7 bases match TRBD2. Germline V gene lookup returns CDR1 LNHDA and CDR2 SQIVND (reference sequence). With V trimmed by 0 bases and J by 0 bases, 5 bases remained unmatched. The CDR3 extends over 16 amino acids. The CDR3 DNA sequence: TGTGCCAGTAGTATAGATCCCCTAGCGGCCTCCTACGAGCAGTACTTC. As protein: CASSIDPLAASYEQYF.

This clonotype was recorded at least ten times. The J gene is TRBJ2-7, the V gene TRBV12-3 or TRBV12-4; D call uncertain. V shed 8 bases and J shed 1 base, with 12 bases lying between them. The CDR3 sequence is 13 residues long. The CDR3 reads CASRLAPSYEQYF. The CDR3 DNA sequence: TGTGCCAGCCGGTTAGCCCCATCCTACGAGCAGTACTTC.

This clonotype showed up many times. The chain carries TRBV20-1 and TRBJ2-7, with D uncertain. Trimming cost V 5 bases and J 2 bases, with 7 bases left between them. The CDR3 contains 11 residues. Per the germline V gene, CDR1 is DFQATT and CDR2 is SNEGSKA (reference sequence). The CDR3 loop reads CSAHLPYEQYF. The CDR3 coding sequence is TGCAGTGCTCATCTCCCCTACGAGCAGTACTTC.

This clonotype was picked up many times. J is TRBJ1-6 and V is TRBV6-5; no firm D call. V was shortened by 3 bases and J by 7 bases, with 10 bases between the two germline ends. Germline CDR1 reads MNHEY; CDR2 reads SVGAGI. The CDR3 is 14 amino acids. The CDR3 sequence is CASSYMDRNSPLHF. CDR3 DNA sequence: TGTGCCAGCAGTTATATGGACCGGAATTCACCCCTCCACTTT.

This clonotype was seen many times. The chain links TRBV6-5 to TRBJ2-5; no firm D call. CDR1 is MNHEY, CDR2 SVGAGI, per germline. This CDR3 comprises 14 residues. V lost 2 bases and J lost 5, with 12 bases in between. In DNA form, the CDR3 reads TGTGCCAGCAGTTACGACCTACGGGTCGAGACCCAGTACTTC. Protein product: CASSYDLRVETQYF.

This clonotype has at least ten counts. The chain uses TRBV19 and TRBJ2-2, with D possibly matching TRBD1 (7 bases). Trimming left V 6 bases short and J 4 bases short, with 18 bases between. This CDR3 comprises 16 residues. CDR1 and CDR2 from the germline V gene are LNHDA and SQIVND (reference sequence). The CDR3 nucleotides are TGTGCCAGTAGCAAGGGGTGGCAGGGGGGCACCGGGGAGCTGTTTTTT. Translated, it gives CASSKGWQGGTGELFF.

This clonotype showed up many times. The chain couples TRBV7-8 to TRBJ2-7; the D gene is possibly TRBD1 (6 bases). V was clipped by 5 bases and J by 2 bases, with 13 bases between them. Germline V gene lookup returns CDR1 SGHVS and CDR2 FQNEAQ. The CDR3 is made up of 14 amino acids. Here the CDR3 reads CASSPGTNAYEQYF. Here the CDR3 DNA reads TGTGCCAGCAGCCCAGGGACAAACGCCTACGAGCAGTACTTC.

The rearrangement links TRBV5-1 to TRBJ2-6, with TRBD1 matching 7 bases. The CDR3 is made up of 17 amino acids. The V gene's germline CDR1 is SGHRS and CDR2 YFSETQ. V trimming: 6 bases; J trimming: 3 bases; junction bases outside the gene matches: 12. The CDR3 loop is CASTPTGWTLGANVLTF. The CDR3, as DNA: TGCGCCAGCACCCCGACAGGGTGGACGCTTGGGGCCAACGTCCTGACTTTC.

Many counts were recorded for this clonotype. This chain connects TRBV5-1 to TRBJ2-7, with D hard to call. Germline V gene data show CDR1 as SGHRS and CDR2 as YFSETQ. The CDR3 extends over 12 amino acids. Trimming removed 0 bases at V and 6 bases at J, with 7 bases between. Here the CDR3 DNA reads TGCGCCAGCAGCTTGGAAGGGCGCGAGCAGTACTTC. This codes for CASSLEGREQYF.

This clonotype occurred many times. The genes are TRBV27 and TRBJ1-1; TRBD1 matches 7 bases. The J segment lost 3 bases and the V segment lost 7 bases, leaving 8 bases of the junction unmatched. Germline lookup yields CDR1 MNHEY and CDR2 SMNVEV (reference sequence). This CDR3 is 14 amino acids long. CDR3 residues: CASTKARGYTEAFF. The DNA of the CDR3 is TGTGCCAGCACCAAAGCCAGGGGGTACACTGAAGCTTTCTTT.

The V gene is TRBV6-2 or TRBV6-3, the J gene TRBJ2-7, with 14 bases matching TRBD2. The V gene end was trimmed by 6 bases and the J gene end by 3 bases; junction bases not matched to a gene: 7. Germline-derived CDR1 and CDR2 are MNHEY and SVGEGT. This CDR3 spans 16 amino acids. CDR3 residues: CASRLTGTSGSYEQYF. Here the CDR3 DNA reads TGTGCCAGCAGACTTACCGGGACTAGCGGGAGCTACGAGCAGTACTTC.

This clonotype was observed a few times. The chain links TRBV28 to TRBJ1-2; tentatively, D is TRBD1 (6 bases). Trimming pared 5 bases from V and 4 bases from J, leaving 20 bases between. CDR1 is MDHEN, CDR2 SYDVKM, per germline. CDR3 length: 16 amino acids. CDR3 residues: CASSPAGAGQTYGYTF. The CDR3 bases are TGTGCCAGCAGTCCCGCCGGGGCGGGACAAACCTATGGCTACACCTTC.

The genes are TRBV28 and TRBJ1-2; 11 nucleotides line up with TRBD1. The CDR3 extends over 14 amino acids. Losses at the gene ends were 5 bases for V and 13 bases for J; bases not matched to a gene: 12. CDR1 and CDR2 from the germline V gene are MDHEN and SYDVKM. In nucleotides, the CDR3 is TGTGCCAGCAGTGTCCTGTCCGGGACAGGGGGTCCCACCTTC. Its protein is CASSVLSGTGGPTF.

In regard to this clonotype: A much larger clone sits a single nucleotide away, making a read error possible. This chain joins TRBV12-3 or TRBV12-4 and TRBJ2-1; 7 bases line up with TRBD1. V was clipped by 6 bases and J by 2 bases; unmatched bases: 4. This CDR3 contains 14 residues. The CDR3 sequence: CASSPGTAYNEQFF. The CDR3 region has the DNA TGTGCCAGCAGCCCCGGGACAGCCTACAATGAGCAGTTCTTC.

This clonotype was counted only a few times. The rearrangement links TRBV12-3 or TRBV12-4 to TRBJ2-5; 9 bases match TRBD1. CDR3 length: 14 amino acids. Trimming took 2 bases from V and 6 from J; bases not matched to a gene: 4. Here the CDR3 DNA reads TGTGCCAGCAGTTTACCGGGGACAGGGAAGACCCAGTACTTC. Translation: CASSLPGTGKTQYF.

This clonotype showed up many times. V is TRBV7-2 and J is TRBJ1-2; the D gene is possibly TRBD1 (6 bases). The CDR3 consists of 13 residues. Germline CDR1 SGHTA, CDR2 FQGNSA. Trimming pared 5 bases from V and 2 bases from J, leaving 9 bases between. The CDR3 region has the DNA TGTGCCAGCAGCCTGGACAGCAACTATGGCTACACCTTC. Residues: CASSLDSNYGYTF.

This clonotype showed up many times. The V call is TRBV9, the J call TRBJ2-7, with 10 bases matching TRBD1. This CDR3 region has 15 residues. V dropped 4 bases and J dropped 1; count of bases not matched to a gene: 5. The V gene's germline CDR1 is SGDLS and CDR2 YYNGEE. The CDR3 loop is CASSRDRGLSYEQYF. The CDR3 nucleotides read TGTGCCAGCAGCCGCGACAGGGGGCTTTCCTACGAGCAGTACTTC. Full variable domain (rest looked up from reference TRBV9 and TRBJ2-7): DSGVTQTPKHLITATGQRVTLRCSPRSGDLSVYWYQQSLDQGLQFLIQYYNGEERAKGNILERFSAQQFPDLHSELNLSSLELGDSALYFCASSRDRGLSYEQYFGPGTRLTVT.

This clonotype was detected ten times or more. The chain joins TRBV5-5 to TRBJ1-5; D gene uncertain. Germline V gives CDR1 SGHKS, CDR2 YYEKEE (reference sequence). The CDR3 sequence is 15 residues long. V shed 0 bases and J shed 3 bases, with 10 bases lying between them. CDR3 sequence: CASSLAGHLNQPQHF. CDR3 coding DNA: TGTGCCAGCAGCTTGGCCGGGCACCTCAATCAGCCCCAGCATTTT.

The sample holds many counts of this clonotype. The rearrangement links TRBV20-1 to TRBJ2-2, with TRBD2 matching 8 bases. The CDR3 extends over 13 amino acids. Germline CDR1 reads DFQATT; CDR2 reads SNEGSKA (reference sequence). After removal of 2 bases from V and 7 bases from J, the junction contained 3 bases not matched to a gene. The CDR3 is CSARSTSGGELFF. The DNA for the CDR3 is TGCAGTGCTAGATCTACTAGCGGCGGGGAGCTGTTTTTT.

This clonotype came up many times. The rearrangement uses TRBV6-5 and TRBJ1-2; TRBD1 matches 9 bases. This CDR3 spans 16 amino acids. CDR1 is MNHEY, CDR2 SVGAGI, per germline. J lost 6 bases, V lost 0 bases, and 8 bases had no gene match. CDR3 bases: TGTGCCAGCAGTTACTCGATGGGACAGGGTTTAAATGGCTACACCTTC. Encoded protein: CASSYSMGQGLNGYTF.